Each of the 5 T cell receptor beta chains below was sequenced from the same sample in a study of circulating and synovial CD4+ cells in juvenile arthritis. The protocol was immunoSEQ multiplex PCR, while the TCRdb copy is restricted to in-frame clones and leaves out a portion. The sample has about 14,000 clones, around four fifths seen once; the top ten hold roughly 3.6%. The sample consisted of CD4+ T cells from synovial fluid. The receptors here all came from a human patient with juvenile idiopathic arthritis. Some clones in this sample may be carry-over from other donors' samples.

The J gene is TRBJ2-1, the V gene TRBV5-6, with D possibly being TRBD1 (5 bases). The CDR3 sequence is 15 residues long. Germline values: CDR1 SGHDT, CDR2 YYEEEE. Trimming removed 0 bases at V and 5 bases at J, with 12 bases between. The CDR3 sequence: CASSLVSRDDNEQFF. As DNA, the CDR3 is TGTGCCAGCAGCTTGGTATCCAGGGATGACAATGAGCAGTTCTTC.

As concerns this clone: At one end the junction does not follow the germline gene, possibly because of a read error. Other DNA sequences in this specimen translate into the identical CDR3. The rearrangement links TRBV5-6 to TRBJ1-6; 7 bases agree with TRBD1. This CDR3 has 16 amino acids. CDR1 is SGHDT, CDR2 YYEEEE, per germline. The CDR3 sequence: CASSLEPGQTNSPLHF. The CDR3, as DNA: TGTGCCAGCAGCTTGGAGCCGGGACAGACTAATTCCCCCCTCCACTTT.

This chain uses TRBV6-4 with TRBJ2-6; maybe TRBD2 (6 bases). Trimming took 3 bases from V and 4 from J, leaving 13 bases between them. From germline, CDR1 is MRHNA and CDR2 SNTAGT. The CDR3 spans 16 residues. CDR3 amino acids: CASSEVAGPGANVLTF. In DNA, the CDR3 is TGTGCCAGCAGTGAGGTTGCGGGGCCCGGGGCCAACGTCCTGACTTTC.

The chain recombines TRBV5-4 with TRBJ1-4, with 10 bases identical to TRBD1. From germline, CDR1 is SGHNT and CDR2 YYREEE (reference sequence). Trimming cost V 3 bases and J 8 bases; bases outside gene matches: 4. The CDR3 length is 14 residues. This CDR3 reads CASSWDRGGEKLFF. In DNA form, the CDR3 reads TGTGCCAGCAGCTGGGACAGGGGAGGAGAAAAACTGTTTTTT. The full variable domain, in which reference TRBV5-4 and TRBJ1-4 provide the parts outside the CDR3, is ETGVTQSPTHLIKTRGQQVTLRCSSQSGHNTVSWYQQALGQGPQFIFQYYREEENGRGNFPPRFSGLQFPNYSSELNVNALELDDSALYLCASSWDRGGEKLFFGSGTQLSVL.

V usage is TRBV7-2 and J usage is TRBJ1-5; 8 bases fit TRBD1. The CDR3 contains 14 residues. Germline V CDR1 and CDR2: SGHTA, FQGNSA. J gave up 2 bases and V 4 bases, and 1 base lay outside the gene matches. CDR3 coding DNA: TGTGCCAGCAGCTCGGACAGGGGCAATCAGCCCCAGCATTTT. Translating it yields CASSSDRGNQPQHF.